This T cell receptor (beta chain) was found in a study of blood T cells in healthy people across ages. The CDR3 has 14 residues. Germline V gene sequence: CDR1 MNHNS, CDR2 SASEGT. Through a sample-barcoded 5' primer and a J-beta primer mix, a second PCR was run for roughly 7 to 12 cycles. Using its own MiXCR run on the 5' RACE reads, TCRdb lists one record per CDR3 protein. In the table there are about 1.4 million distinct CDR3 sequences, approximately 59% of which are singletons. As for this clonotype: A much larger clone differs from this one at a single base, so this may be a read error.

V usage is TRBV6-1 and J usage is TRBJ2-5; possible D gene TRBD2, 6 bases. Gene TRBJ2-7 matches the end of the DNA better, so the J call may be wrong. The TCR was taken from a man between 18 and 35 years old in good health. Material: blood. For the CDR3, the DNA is TGTGCCAGCAGTGGACGAGCGGGCAACGCCGAGCAGTACTTC. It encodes CASSGRAGNAEQYF.